This TCR beta chain was captured in a study of blood T cells in healthy people across ages. Study-level findings and limits: With age, beta diversity per million T cells declined roughly linearly, significantly by over 35. Naive CD4+ cell counts and diversity both ran higher in long-lived than in aged donors.

To note about this clonotype: Its antigen is currently unknown.

Healthy Caucasian individuals from Russia aged 6 to 90 were enrolled as donors. A J-beta primer mix and a sample-barcoded 5' primer were used in a second PCR of about 6 to 12 cycles. TCRdb reanalysed the 5' RACE reads using MiXCR and keeps one entry per CDR3 protein. The sample has approximately 940,000 distinct CDR3 sequences, roughly 43% seen once. The receptor was derived from a young man in good health. Sequenced input: blood.

CDR3 DNA sequence: TGCAGTGCTAATGCGGGGGGAAGGACCTACGAGCAGTACTTC. Protein: CSANAGGRTYEQYF. The rearrangement links TRBV20-1 to TRBJ2-7; 8 bases align to TRBD2. J lost 2 bases, V lost 4 bases, and 7 bases had no gene match. Germline values: CDR1 DFQATT, CDR2 SNEGSKA (reference sequence). CDR3 length: 14 residues.